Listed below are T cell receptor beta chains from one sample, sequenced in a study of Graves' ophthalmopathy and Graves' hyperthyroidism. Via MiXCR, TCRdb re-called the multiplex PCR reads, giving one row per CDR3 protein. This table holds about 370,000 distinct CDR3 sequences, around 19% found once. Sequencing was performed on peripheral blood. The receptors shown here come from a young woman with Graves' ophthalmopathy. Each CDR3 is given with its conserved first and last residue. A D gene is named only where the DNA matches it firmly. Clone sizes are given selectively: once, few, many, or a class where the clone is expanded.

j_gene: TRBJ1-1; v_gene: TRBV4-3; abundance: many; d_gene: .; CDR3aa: CASRLWTGWGTEAFF; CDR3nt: TGCGCCAGCCGCTTATGGACCGGCTGGGGCACTGAAGCTTTCTTT
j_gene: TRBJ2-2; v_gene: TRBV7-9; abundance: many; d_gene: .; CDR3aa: CASSFGELFF; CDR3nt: TGTGCCAGCAGCTTCGGGGAGCTGTTTTTT
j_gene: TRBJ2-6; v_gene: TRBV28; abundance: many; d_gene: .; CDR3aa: CASSPLGSGANVLTF; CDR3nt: TGTGCCAGCAGTCCCCTTGGCTCTGGGGCCAACGTCCTGACTTTC
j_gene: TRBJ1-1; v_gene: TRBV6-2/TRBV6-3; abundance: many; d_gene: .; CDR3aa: CASSYIQGPRAEAFF; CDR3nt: TGTGCCAGCAGTTATATACAAGGGCCGAGGGCTGAAGCTTTCTTT
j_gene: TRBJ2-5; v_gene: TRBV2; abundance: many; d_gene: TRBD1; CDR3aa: CASSGDRGRHQETQYF; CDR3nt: TGTGCCAGCAGTGGCGACAGGGGACGTCACCAAGAGACCCAGTACTTC
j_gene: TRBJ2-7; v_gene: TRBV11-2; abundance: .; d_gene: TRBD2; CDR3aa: CASSLEVSGSGPSYEQYF; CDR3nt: TGTGCCAGCAGCTTAGAGGTTAGCGGGAGTGGTCCATCCTACGAGCAGTACTTC
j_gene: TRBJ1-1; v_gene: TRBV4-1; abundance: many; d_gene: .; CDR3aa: CASRDGGAFEAFF; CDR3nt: TGCGCCAGCAGGGACGGGGGGGCATTTGAAGCTTTCTTT
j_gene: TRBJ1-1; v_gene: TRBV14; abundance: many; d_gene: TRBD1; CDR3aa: CASRQGFETEAFF; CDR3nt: TGTGCCAGCCGACAGGGATTTGAGACTGAAGCTTTCTTT
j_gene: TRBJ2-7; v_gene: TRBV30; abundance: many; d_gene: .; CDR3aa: CAWSAWDYEQYF; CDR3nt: TGTGCCTGGAGTGCCTGGGATTACGAGCAGTACTTC
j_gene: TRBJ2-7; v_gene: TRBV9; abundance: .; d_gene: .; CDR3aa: CASSVAAGGPYEQYF; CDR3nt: TGTGCCAGCAGCGTAGCCGCAGGGGGGCCCTACGAGCAGTACTTC
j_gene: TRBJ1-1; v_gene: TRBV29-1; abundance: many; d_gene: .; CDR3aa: CSVVQGGGITEAFF; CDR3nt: TGCAGCGTTGTGCAGGGCGGCGGGATAACTGAAGCTTTCTTT
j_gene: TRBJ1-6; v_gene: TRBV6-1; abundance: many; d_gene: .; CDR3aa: CASNPDDGLSSYNSPLHF; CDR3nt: TGTGCCAGCAACCCTGACGACGGGTTGAGCTCCTATAATTCACCCCTCCACTTT
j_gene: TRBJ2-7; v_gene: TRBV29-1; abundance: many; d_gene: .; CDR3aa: CSVEQRGQNSYEQYF; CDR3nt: TGCAGCGTTGAGCAGCGGGGACAGAACTCCTACGAGCAGTACTTC
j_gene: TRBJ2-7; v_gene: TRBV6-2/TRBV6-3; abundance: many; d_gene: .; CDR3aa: CASSYGAGEQYF; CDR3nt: TGTGCCAGCAGTTACGGGGCCGGCGAGCAGTACTTC
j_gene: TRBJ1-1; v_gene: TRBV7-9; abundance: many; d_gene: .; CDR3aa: CASRDRNTEAFF; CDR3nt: TGTGCCAGCAGGGACAGGAACACTGAAGCTTTCTTT
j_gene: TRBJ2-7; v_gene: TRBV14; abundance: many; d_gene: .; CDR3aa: CASSQVPGAIRYF; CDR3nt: TGTGCCAGCAGCCAAGTTCCGGGGGCTATAAGGTACTTC
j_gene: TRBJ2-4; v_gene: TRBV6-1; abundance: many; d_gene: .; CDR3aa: CASSEVRGIKNIQYF; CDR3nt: TGTGCCAGCAGTGAAGTTCGGGGAATAAAAAACATTCAGTACTTC
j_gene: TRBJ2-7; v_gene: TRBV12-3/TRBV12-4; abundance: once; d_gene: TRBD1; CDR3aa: CASTPGQGSWYEQYF; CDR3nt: TGTGCCAGCACCCCCGGACAGGGCAGTTGGTACGAGCAGTACTTC
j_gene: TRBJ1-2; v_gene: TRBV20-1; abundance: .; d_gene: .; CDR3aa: CSASPLGRRFNYSYTF; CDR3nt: TGCAGTGCTAGCCCCCTAGGACGGAGGTTTAACTATAGCTACACCTTC
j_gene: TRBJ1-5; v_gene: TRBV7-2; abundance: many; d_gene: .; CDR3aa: CASSLRTGSQPQHF; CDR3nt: TGTGCCAGCAGCTTGAGAACAGGGTCTCAGCCCCAGCATTTT